These T cell receptor beta chains were read from a single sample in a study of CD8 T cells in Susac syndrome. TCRdb reprocessed the immunoSEQ multiplex PCR reads with MiXCR, giving one entry per CDR3 protein. Of 170,000 or so distinct CDR3 sequences in the sample, roughly 94% were seen once. The specimen sequenced was CD4+ T cells from PBMCs. These TCRs come from a human donor with Susac syndrome. CDR3s include the opening cysteine and the closing phenylalanine or tryptophan. D genes are given only for firm matches. Clone size is shown for a subset of rows, as once, few, many or a class of expanded clone.

d_call,clone_size,v_call,j_call,cdr3_nt,cdr3_aa
.,.,TRBV20-1,TRBJ1-2,TGCAGTGCTAGAACAGGCTACCCTCGAGGCTACACCTTC,CSARTGYPRGYTF
TRBD2,.,TRBV6-2/TRBV6-3,TRBJ2-7,TGTGCCAGCCGGACTAGCGACTACGAGCAGTACTTC,CASRTSDYEQYF
.,.,TRBV7-2,TRBJ1-6,TGTGCCAGCAGCTTAACAAATTCACCCCTCCACTTT,CASSLTNSPLHF
.,.,TRBV10-3,TRBJ2-2,TGTGCCATCAGTGGAGGCCCCGACACCGGGGAGCTGTTTTTT,CAISGGPDTGELFF
TRBD2,.,TRBV29-1,TRBJ2-1,TGCAGCGTTGAAGGTTGGCTAGCGGGGGCCTGGGAGCAGTTCTTC,CSVEGWLAGAWEQFF
TRBD1,.,TRBV20-1,TRBJ2-5,TGCAGTGCTAGTACCGGGACAGGTGGGACCCAGTACTTC,CSASTGTGGTQYF
.,.,TRBV4-1,TRBJ2-5,TGCGCCAGCAGCCTCCTCCCCAGGCAAGAGACCCAGTACTTC,CASSLLPRQETQYF
.,.,TRBV5-1,TRBJ1-6,TGCGCCAGCAGCTTGGGGCAGGGCAGAGGTTCACCCCTCCACTTT,CASSLGQGRGSPLHF
.,.,TRBV19,TRBJ2-7,TGTGCCAGTAGTACCCCGGGCATCATCTACGAGCAGTACTTC,CASSTPGIIYEQYF
TRBD1,.,TRBV19,TRBJ2-1,TGTGCCAGTAGTACACCGGGACAGGGGATAAATGAGCAGTTCTTC,CASSTPGQGINEQFF
.,.,TRBV15,TRBJ1-2,TGTGCCACCAGTAGATCCACGACACACAACTATGGCTACACCTTC,CATSRSTTHNYGYTF
TRBD1,.,TRBV18,TRBJ2-1,TGTGCCAGCTCACCTGGACAGGGTGGGGGTGAGCAGTTCTTC,CASSPGQGGGEQFF
.,.,TRBV12-3/TRBV12-4,TRBJ1-4,TGTGCCAGCGCCCAGAACAGCCGGGAAGTTAATGAAAAACTGTTTTTT,CASAQNSREVNEKLFF
TRBD2,.,TRBV4-3,TRBJ2-1,TGCGCCAGCAGCCCCGCGAGTAGCGGGAAGTACAATGAGCAGTTCTTC,CASSPASSGKYNEQFF
.,.,TRBV20-1,TRBJ2-7,TGCAGTGCCTCGGACAGAAACTACGAGCAGTACTTC,CSASDRNYEQYF
TRBD2,few,TRBV20-1,TRBJ2-7,TGCAGTGCTAGTGGCGGGACTAGCGTTTACGAGCAGTACTTC,CSASGGTSVYEQYF
TRBD2,.,TRBV6-6,TRBJ2-1,TGTGCCAGCACCTTAGCGGGAGGCCACAATGAGCAGTTCTTC,CASTLAGGHNEQFF
.,.,TRBV13,TRBJ2-6,TGTGCCAGCAGCTTAGTGAGTCAGACCCGCCTGACTTTC,CASSLVSQTRLTF
TRBD1,.,TRBV30,TRBJ2-7,TGTGCCTGGAGTAGGGACAGGGGGTACGAGCAGTACTTC,CAWSRDRGYEQYF
TRBD1,once,TRBV30,TRBJ2-7,TGTGCCTGGAGCAGGACAGGACGCGAGCAGTACTTC,CAWSRTGREQYF
TRBD2,.,TRBV6-2/TRBV6-3,TRBJ2-1,TGTGCCAGCAGTCGAGCCGGGACTAGCGGGAGGAATGAGCAGTTCTTC,CASSRAGTSGRNEQFF
.,.,TRBV19,TRBJ2-6,TGTGCCAGTAGTATCTTGTTATCTGGGGCCAACGTCCTGACTTTC,CASSILLSGANVLTF
TRBD2,few,TRBV27,TRBJ2-7,TGTGCCAGCAGTCCCGGACTAGCGGGAACCTACGAGCAGTACTTC,CASSPGLAGTYEQYF